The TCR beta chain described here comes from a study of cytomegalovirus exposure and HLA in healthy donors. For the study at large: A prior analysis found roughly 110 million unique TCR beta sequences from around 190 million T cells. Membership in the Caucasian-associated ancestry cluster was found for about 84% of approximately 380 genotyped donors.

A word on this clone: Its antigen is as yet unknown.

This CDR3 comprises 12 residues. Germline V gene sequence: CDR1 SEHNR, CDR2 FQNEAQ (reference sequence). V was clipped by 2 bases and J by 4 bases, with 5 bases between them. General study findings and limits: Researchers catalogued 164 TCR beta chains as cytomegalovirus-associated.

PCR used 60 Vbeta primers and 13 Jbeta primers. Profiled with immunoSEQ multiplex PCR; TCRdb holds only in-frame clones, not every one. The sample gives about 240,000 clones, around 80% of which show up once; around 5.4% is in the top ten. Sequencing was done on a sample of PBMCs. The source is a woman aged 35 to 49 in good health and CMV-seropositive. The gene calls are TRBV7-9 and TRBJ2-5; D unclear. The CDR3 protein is CASSLNLETQYF. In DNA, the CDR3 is TGTGCCAGCAGCTTAAACTTAGAGACCCAGTACTTC.